This T cell receptor (beta chain) was sequenced during a study of T cells in localized non-small cell lung cancer. About this clone itself: The antigen remains undetermined.

Study-level points and caveats: Detection in adjacent lung was observed for a median roughly 62 of the top 100 tumor clones. Among the tissues sampled, uninvolved adjacent lung had the highest T cell clonality, above tumor.

The ends lost 2 bases at V and 2 bases at J; junction bases unmatched: 4. Germline CDR1 is SGDLS and CDR2 is YYNGEE. This CDR3 spans 15 amino acids. Produced via immunoSEQ multiplex PCR; TCRdb's table is partial and in-frame only. Of 3,600 or so clones listed, roughly 29% are singletons. V gene TRBV9 combines with J gene TRBJ2-1, with TRBD2 identical over 7 bases. This TCR was recovered from a male donor older than 55 with stage I lung adenocarcinoma. The specimen was lung tumor tissue, collected before any cancer treatment. The CDR3 is CASSVLSGTYNEQFF. In DNA, the CDR3 is TGTGCCAGCAGCGTCCTCAGCGGGACCTACAATGAGCAGTTCTTC.